Listed below are T cell receptor beta chains from one sample, sequenced in a study of T-cell reconstitution after alpha-beta-depleted transplantation in children. In TCRdb, the PCR reads were re-called with MiXCR into one record per CDR3 protein. There are about 420,000 distinct CDR3 sequences in the sample; approximately 10% occur only once, and nearly 5.5% lies in the top ten. Sequencing used PBMCs from the stem cell graft donor, obtained from the stem cell graft. All receptors derive from a human donor who donated a stem cell graft to a child with acute myeloid leukemia. Each CDR3 is given with its conserved first and last residue. The order of the fields is V gene, D gene, CDR3 length, clone size, J gene, CDR3 protein, CDR3 DNA. A D gene is named only where the DNA matches it firmly. Clone size appears in some rows only: once, few, many, or a class for an expanded clone.

TRBV7-9	TRBD1	15	many	TRBJ1-1	CASSKGQGTDTEAFF	TGTGCCAGCAGCAAAGGACAGGGGACGGACACTGAAGCTTTCTTT
TRBV20-1	-	16	-	TRBJ1-2	CSARFLPDLDPYGYTF	TGCAGTGCTAGATTCCTCCCAGACCTAGACCCCTATGGCTACACCTTC
TRBV13	-	20	few	TRBJ2-1	CASSLVASALQTGSYNEQFF	TGTGCCAGCAGCTTAGTCGCCTCGGCCCTTCAGACGGGTTCCTACAATGAGCAGTTCTTC
TRBV7-2	-	13	few	TRBJ2-5	CASSLNRKETQYF	TGTGCCAGCAGCTTAAACAGAAAAGAGACCCAGTACTTC
TRBV7-2	TRBD1	15	-	TRBJ2-7	CASMLGTGISYEQYF	TGTGCCAGCATGCTTGGGACAGGGATTTCCTACGAGCAGTACTTC
TRBV23-1	-	16	-	TRBJ2-1	CASSQKGTDPLDEQFF	TGCGCCAGCAGTCAAAAGGGGACGGACCCTTTAGATGAGCAGTTCTTC
TRBV12-3/TRBV12-4	-	14	few	TRBJ2-3	CASSLARGPDTQYF	TGTGCCAGCAGTTTAGCGCGCGGTCCAGATACGCAGTATTTT
TRBV7-2	TRBD2	15	few	TRBJ2-1	CASSPEAREGNEQFF	TGTGCCAGCAGCCCCGAGGCACGGGAGGGAAATGAGCAGTTCTTC
TRBV6-2/TRBV6-3	-	14	-	TRBJ2-2	CASSYSGSTGELFF	TGTGCCAGCAGTTACTCGGGCAGCACCGGGGAGCTGTTTTTT
TRBV9	-	14	few	TRBJ2-7	CASSHRPDHLEQYF	TGTGCCAGCAGCCATAGGCCCGACCATCTCGAGCAGTACTTC
TRBV5-1	-	14	few	TRBJ1-6	CASSPQGLDSPLHF	TGCGCCAGCAGCCCCCAGGGGTTGGATTCACCCCTCCACTTT
TRBV4-2	-	15	few	TRBJ2-5	CASSLSTQVQETQYF	TGTGCCAGCAGCCTCTCAACGCAGGTCCAAGAGACCCAGTACTTC
TRBV3-1	-	15	-	TRBJ1-4	CASSQAPGRGEKLFF	TGTGCCAGCTCCCAAGCTCCGGGCAGGGGCGAAAAACTGTTTTTT
TRBV5-5	TRBD2	15	few	TRBJ2-1	CASSGTSGGAREQFF	TGTGCCAGCAGCGGAACTAGCGGGGGGGCTCGTGAGCAGTTCTTC
TRBV20-1	TRBD2	15	few	TRBJ2-7	CSARGLAGALNEQYF	TGCAGTGCTAGAGGGCTAGCGGGAGCCCTAAACGAGCAGTACTTC
TRBV11-2	-	18	-	TRBJ2-5	CASSLSRTRTAYQETQYF	TGTGCCAGCAGCTTAAGCCGGACTCGGACCGCGTACCAAGAGACCCAGTACTTC
TRBV27	-	16	few	TRBJ1-5	CASSERKGSLNQPQHF	TGTGCCAGCAGCGAACGAAAGGGGTCCCTCAATCAGCCCCAGCATTTT
TRBV19	TRBD2	15	-	TRBJ2-1	CASRPLAGSYNEQFF	TGTGCCAGTAGGCCCTTAGCGGGCTCCTACAATGAGCAGTTCTTC
TRBV11-2	-	16	-	TRBJ2-1	CASTQGRDDSYNEQFF	TGTGCCAGCACCCAGGGGAGGGACGACTCCTACAATGAGCAGTTCTTC
TRBV2	TRBD2	14	many	TRBJ2-1	CASQTGGYYNEQFF	TGTGCCAGCCAAACCGGGGGGTACTACAATGAGCAGTTCTTC
TRBV7-9	TRBD1	14	-	TRBJ1-1	CASSDDRANTEAFF	TGTGCCAGCAGCGACGACAGGGCAAACACTGAAGCTTTCTTT
TRBV5-1	TRBD1	17	few	TRBJ2-2	CASSSRTGGNRAGELFF	TGCGCCAGCAGCTCCCGGACAGGGGGAAATCGGGCCGGGGAGCTGTTTTTT
TRBV29-1	-	14	few	TRBJ1-1	CSVEDRRGYTEAFF	TGCAGCGTTGAAGATCGAAGGGGGTACACTGAAGCTTTCTTT
TRBV7-6	-	15	-	TRBJ2-7	CASRSQKGQNYEQYF	TGTGCCAGCAGATCCCAAAAGGGACAAAACTACGAGCAGTACTTC
TRBV6-5	TRBD2	15	few	TRBJ2-1	CASSLIAGGYNEQFF	TGTGCCAGCAGTCTTATAGCGGGGGGCTACAATGAGCAGTTCTTC
TRBV3-1	-	15	-	TRBJ2-5	CASSQMGGAQETQYF	TGTGCCAGCAGCCAGATGGGGGGGGCCCAAGAGACCCAGTACTTC
TRBV3-1	-	13	-	TRBJ1-2	CAISHTGLPGYTF	TGTGCCATCAGCCACACAGGGCTCCCTGGCTACACCTTC
TRBV5-1	TRBD2	15	many	TRBJ2-7	CASSLASGSSYEQYF	TGCGCCAGCTCCCTGGCTAGCGGGAGCTCCTACGAGCAGTACTTC
TRBV20-1	-	15	many	TRBJ1-1	CSARRSVGGGTEAFF	TGCAGTGCTAGGAGGTCCGTGGGTGGGGGCACTGAAGCTTTCTTT
TRBV12-3/TRBV12-4	-	13	many	TRBJ2-1	CASSALGGGEQFF	TGTGCCAGCAGTGCTCTGGGTGGGGGTGAGCAGTTCTTC
TRBV4-2	TRBD2	15	few	TRBJ2-1	CASSHEREFPFEQFF	TGTGCCAGCAGCCACGAGCGGGAGTTTCCGTTTGAGCAGTTCTTC
TRBV10-3	-	15	few	TRBJ2-1	CAISESKGSNNEQFF	TGTGCCATCAGTGAGTCGAAAGGGTCAAACAATGAGCAGTTCTTC
TRBV9	-	13	-	TRBJ2-1	CASSGRDYNEQFF	TGTGCCAGCAGCGGTCGGGACTACAATGAGCAGTTCTTC
TRBV6-1	TRBD1	15	many	TRBJ1-5	CASSEGTGGGQPQHF	TGTGCCAGCAGTGAAGGGACAGGGGGGGGCCAGCCCCAGCATTTT
TRBV29-1	-	11	many	TRBJ1-2	CSVDRTYGYTF	TGCAGCGTTGACAGAACCTATGGCTACACCTTC
TRBV29-1	-	13	-	TRBJ2-3	CSVAGQSADTQYF	TGCAGCGTGGCAGGCCAATCCGCAGATACGCAGTATTTT
TRBV29-1	TRBD1	15	-	TRBJ2-3	CSVGQGVPSTDTQYF	TGCAGCGTCGGACAGGGGGTTCCTAGCACAGATACGCAGTATTTT
TRBV20-1	TRBD2	16	-	TRBJ2-7	CSARDFGTSGISEQYF	TGCAGTGCTAGAGATTTCGGAACTAGCGGGATATCCGAGCAGTACTTC
TRBV5-1	TRBD1	16	-	TRBJ2-7	CASSLRFGGQNYEQYF	TGCGCCAGCAGCTTGAGGTTTGGGGGACAGAACTACGAGCAGTACTTC
TRBV11-2	-	12	-	TRBJ2-7	CASRLLGGEQYF	TGTGCCAGCAGACTTCTAGGGGGCGAGCAGTACTTC